The clone carrying this T cell receptor beta chain was observed a few times. What it binds is not known. One end of the junction varies from germline; a read error may be responsible. MiXCR, applied by TCRdb to the 5' RACE reads, yields one record per CDR3 protein. This sample carries approximately 560,000 distinct CDR3 sequences, roughly a sixth of them seen once, and the ten largest clones take about 8.6%. The record originates from a study of T-cell memory formation after mild COVID-19. At the level of the study: TCR clusters were mostly confined to one donor each.

The CDR3 sequence is 14 residues long. Germline CDR1 KGHSH, CDR2 LQKENI. Overall study findings and caveats: Day 15 to 85 contracting clones showed balanced CD4/CD8; day 15 to 37 expanders favored CD4+. Some SARS-CoV-2-responding clones were already detected in memory before infection.

The receptor's source is an adult woman who had mild COVID-19 (a few samples of this study predate the infection). Cell type and time point are not known. Sample: PBMCs or a T cell subset sorted from them (not recorded which). The V call is TRBV18, the J call TRBJ1-2; a weak D match, TRBD1 (5 bases). This CDR3 is CASLPGRENYGYTF. The CDR3 nucleotides are TGTGCCAGCTTACCAGGCAGGGAGAACTATGGCTACACCTTC. The whole variable domain, remainder taken from reference TRBV18 and TRBJ1-2, is NAGVMQNPRHLVRRRGQEARLRCSPMKGHSHVYWYRQLPEEGLKFMVYLQKENIIDESGMPKERFSAEFPKEGPSILRIQQVVRGDSAAYFCASLPGRENYGYTFGSGTRLTVV.